These 30 T cell receptor beta chains were all obtained from the same sample, sequenced in a study of T cell responses to AZD1222 COVID-19 vaccine. Libraries were prepared by immunoSEQ multiplex PCR; TCRdb keeps only in-frame clonotypes and omits some of them. There are tens of thousands of clones in the sample; roughly 90% occur only once, and 4.7% lies in the top ten. The sample consisted of peripheral blood, taken on day 0 of MenACWY control vaccination. The receptors shown here come from an adult in good health.

The chain combines TRBV15 with TRBJ2-3; D gene ambiguous. Between the trimmed V and J ends, which lost 1 base and 4 bases, there was a span of 9 bases. The CDR3 length is 14 residues. In germline, CDR1 is LNHNV, CDR2 YYDKDF (reference sequence). Written as DNA, the CDR3 is TGTGCCACCAGCAGAGGCTCCGTGGCAGATACGCAGTATTTT. This codes for CATSRGSVADTQYF.

The genes are TRBV28 and TRBJ2-3; the D is unclear. This CDR3 comprises 17 residues. V was cut by 5 bases and J by 2 bases, with 20 bases left in between. Germline assignment: CDR1 MDHEN and CDR2 SYDVKM. The CDR3 DNA reads TGTGCCAGCAGTCCCTCCGGAGCTCAGCACCTCACAGATACGCAGTATTTT. Its protein is CASSPSGAQHLTDTQYF.

Remarks on this clone: Because the CDR3's place on the DNA is in doubt, the DNA is left out and the CDR3 is given as listed by TCRdb. The rearrangement links TRBV11-2 to TRBJ2-7; the listed D gene, TRBD2, was not tested against the DNA. Per germline, CDR1 SGHAT and CDR2 FQNNGV. The CDR3 is 16 amino acids in total, end residues counted. The CDR3 is CASSFGSGRTVPEQYF.

The gene calls are TRBV7-2 and TRBJ1-5; D remains ambiguous. CDR1 and CDR2 from the germline V gene are SGHTA and FQGNSA. The CDR3 is 14 residues long. V shed 0 bases and J shed 4 bases, with 7 bases lying between them. The CDR3 spells CASSLARRNQPQHF. DNA for the CDR3: TGTGCCAGCAGCTTAGCCCGGAGAAATCAGCCCCAGCATTTT. The entire variable domain, with the rest obtained from reference TRBV7-2 and TRBJ1-5, is as follows: GAGVSQSPSNKVTEKGKDVELRCDPISGHTALYWYRQSLGQGLEFLIYFQGNSAPDKSGLPSDRFSAERTGGSVSTLTIQRTQQEDSAVYLCASSLARRNQPQHFGDGTRLSIL.

This chain joins TRBV20-1 and TRBJ2-7; either TRBD1 or TRBD2 may supply D (6 bases each). Germline V gene lookup returns CDR1 DFQATT and CDR2 SNEGSKA (reference sequence). V was clipped by 3 bases and J by 1 base, with 13 bases between them. There are 14 residues in the CDR3. Here the CDR3 reads CSASVSGASYEQYF. Here the CDR3 DNA reads TGCAGTGCTAGTGTATCGGGGGCGTCCTACGAGCAGTACTTC.

The chain employs TRBV6-1 and TRBJ1-2; D gene ambiguous. The V and J ends lost 3 bases and 4 bases respectively, with 12 bases between them. The length of the CDR3 is 14 residues. Germline V CDR1 and CDR2: MNHNS, SASEGT. As DNA, the CDR3 is TGTGCCAGCAGTGACAACAGTCCGACCTATGGCTACACCTTC. It translates to CASSDNSPTYGYTF.

J is TRBJ2-1 and V is TRBV9, with 9 bases that match TRBD2. From germline, CDR1 is SGDLS and CDR2 YYNGEE. The CDR3 is made up of 16 amino acids. The V and J ends lost 4 bases and 4 bases, in that order; junction bases with no gene match: 9. CDR3 in DNA: TGTGCCAGCAGCCCCCAGACTAGCGGTAATTACAATGAGCAGTTCTTC. Protein sequence: CASSPQTSGNYNEQFF.

This clone was recorded a few times. The rearrangement links TRBV18 to TRBJ1-1, with TRBD1 matching over 9 bases. Germline V gives CDR1 KGHSH, CDR2 LQKENI. The CDR3 consists of 18 residues. Trimming at V came to 1 base and at J to 0 bases, leaving 9 bases not matched to a gene. This chain's CDR3 is CASSPRPGTGRVNTEAFF. CDR3 bases: TGTGCCAGCTCACCACGACCCGGGACAGGGAGGGTGAACACTGAAGCTTTCTTT.

The chain combines TRBV28 with TRBJ1-6; D unresolved. CDR1 is MDHEN, CDR2 SYDVKM, per germline. This CDR3 has 14 residues. The V gene lost 3 bases and the J gene lost 6 bases, with 9 bases spanning the gap. Written as DNA, the CDR3 is TGTGCCAGCAGTTTTGTAAGGGCTAATTCACCCCTCCACTTT. Translation gives CASSFVRANSPLHF. Together with reference TRBV28 and TRBJ1-6, the CDR3 gives the full variable domain: DVKVTQSSRYLVKRTGEKVFLECVQDMDHENMFWYRQDPGLGLRLIYFSYDVKMKEKGDIPEGYSVSREKKERFSLILESASTNQTSMYLCASSFVRANSPLHFGNGTRLTVT.

This clone was counted a single time. J is TRBJ1-5 and V is TRBV19; D is ambiguous. Per the germline V gene, CDR1 is LNHDA and CDR2 is SQIVND (reference sequence). V was shortened by 6 bases and J by 3 bases, with 12 bases between the two germline ends. This CDR3 contains 14 residues. The CDR3 DNA reads as TGTGCCAGTAGGGACGTAATTACCAATCAGCCCCAGCATTTT. Its translation is CASRDVITNQPQHF.

V gene TRBV5-1 combines with J gene TRBJ1-1; possible D gene TRBD1, 6 bases. The CDR3 loop spans 15 amino acids. V was cut by 4 bases and J by 3 bases, with 16 bases left in between. Germline V lookup: CDR1 SGHRS, CDR2 YFSETQ. The CDR3 loop is CASSHQDSSYTEAFF. In DNA, the CDR3 is TGCGCCAGCAGCCACCAGGACAGCTCTTACACTGAAGCTTTCTTT.

This clone is a singleton in its sample. This rearrangement joins TRBV3-1 (or the pseudogene TRBV3-2) to TRBJ1-6; D uncertain. The CDR3 is 15 amino acids. Trimming shortened V by 1 base and J by 5 bases, and 9 bases separated the two germline ends. The germline gives CDR1 LGHDT, CDR2 YNNKEL (reference sequence). In nucleotides, the CDR3 is TGTGCCAGCAGCCAAGTGGATCAAAATAATTCACCCCTCCACTTT. Translating gives CASSQVDQNNSPLHF.

V usage is TRBV2 and J usage is TRBJ2-7; no clear D gene. CDR1 SNHLY and CDR2 FYNNEI come from the germline V gene. The CDR3 has 13 amino acids. The V end was cut by 6 bases, the J end by 2 bases, with 11 bases between. In DNA, the CDR3 is TGTGCCAGCAGGGCAAGGGAACCCTACGAGCAGTACTTC. Translating gives CASRAREPYEQYF.

The rearrangement joins TRBV5-1 to TRBJ1-1, with D unresolved. The length of the CDR3 is 13 residues. The germline CDR1 and CDR2 sequences are SGHRS and YFSETQ. V lost 0 bases and J 4 bases, leaving 7 bases between the germline ends. In DNA, the CDR3 is TGCGCCAGCAGCTTGGCCTGGGGCACTGAAGCTTTCTTT. This codes for CASSLAWGTEAFF.

This chain connects TRBV4-3 to TRBJ2-2, with a weak D call TRBD1 (8 bases). This CDR3 comprises 14 residues. Trimming left V 5 bases short and J 6 bases short, with 13 bases between. Germline V gene sequence: CDR1 LGHNA, CDR2 YSLEER. The DNA of the CDR3 is TGCGCCAGCAGCACAGGGGGGGTTCCCGGGGAGCTGTTTTTT. Residues: CASSTGGVPGELFF.

This chain links TRBV5-6 with TRBJ2-5, with 13 bases aligning to TRBD2. This CDR3 is 19 amino acids long. Germline V gene data show CDR1 as SGHDT and CDR2 as YYEEEE. V gave up 4 bases and J gave up 2 bases; unmatched junction bases: 14. The CDR3 bases are TGTGCCAGCAGCCCTCTTGGACTAGCGGGAGAGGCTACTCAAGAGACCCAGTACTTC. Protein product: CASSPLGLAGEATQETQYF. The full variable domain, its missing parts supplied by reference TRBV5-6 and TRBJ2-5, is DAGVTQSPTHLIKTRGQQVTLRCSPKSGHDTVSWYQQALGQGPQFIFQYYEEEERQRGNFPDRFSGHQFPNYSSELNVNALLLGDSALYLCASSPLGLAGEATQETQYFGPGTRLLVL.

The genes are TRBV2 and TRBJ1-6; D may be TRBD1 (6 bases). Trimming cost V 3 bases and J 5 bases, with 11 bases left between them. The CDR3 has 15 amino acids. CDR1 SNHLY and CDR2 FYNNEI come from the germline V gene. DNA for the CDR3: TGTGCCAGCAGTGAGCAGGGGTGGGATAATTCACCCCTCCACTTT. Translated, it gives CASSEQGWDNSPLHF.

The genes are TRBV11-2 and TRBJ2-7; D is perhaps TRBD1 (5 bases). CDR3 length equals 15 residues. Germline V CDR1 and CDR2: SGHAT, FQNNGV. The ends were cut back, 3 bases at V and 7 bases at J, with 19 bases in the middle. CDR3 region: CASSLASGFGWEQYF. The CDR3 nucleotides read TGTGCCAGCAGCTTGGCATCAGGGTTCGGATGGGAGCAGTACTTC.

The chain recombines TRBV6-5 with TRBJ2-7; D uncertain. This CDR3 region has 13 residues. Germline V gene sequence: CDR1 MNHEY, CDR2 SVGAGI. Trimming pared 2 bases from V and 4 bases from J, leaving 9 bases between. The CDR3 region is CASSYRTEYEQYF. The CDR3 DNA follows: TGTGCCAGCAGTTACCGGACGGAATACGAGCAGTACTTC.

This clone is a singleton in its sample. The chain uses TRBV3-1 (or the pseudogene TRBV3-2) and TRBJ1-1; the D gene is possibly TRBD1 (6 bases). The CDR3 length is 15 residues. V was cut by 2 bases and J by 6 bases, with 16 bases left in between. Germline CDR1 is LGHDT and CDR2 is YNNKEL (reference sequence). This chain's CDR3 is CASSQPNRAMAEAFF. The CDR3 region has the DNA TGTGCCAGCAGCCAACCTAACAGGGCGATGGCTGAAGCTTTCTTT.

The chain combines TRBV30 with TRBJ1-5; D not certain. Per the germline V gene, CDR1 is GTSNPN and CDR2 is SVGIG (reference sequence). The CDR3 extends over 12 amino acids. V was pared by 1 base and J by 5 bases, with 6 bases between. The CDR3 sequence is CAWSGADQPQHF. The CDR3, as DNA: TGTGCCTGGAGTGGGGCCGATCAGCCCCAGCATTTT. Full variable domain (remainder filled in from reference TRBV30 and TRBJ1-5): SQTIHQWPATLVQPVGSPLSLECTVEGTSNPNLYWYRQAAGRGLQLLFYSVGIGQISSEVPQNLSASRPQDRQFILSSKKLLLSDSGFYLCAWSGADQPQHFGDGTRLSIL.

The genes are TRBV7-2 and TRBJ2-3; D may match TRBD1 or TRBD2 (5 bases each). Looked up from germline, CDR1 is SGHTA and CDR2 is FQGNSA. V was shortened by 3 bases and J by 4 bases, with 11 bases between the two germline ends. This CDR3 contains 14 residues. CDR3 region: CASSFPGRPDTQYF. CDR3 DNA: TGTGCCAGCAGCTTTCCAGGGAGACCAGATACGCAGTATTTT.

V is TRBV19 and J is TRBJ1-2, with D possibly matching TRBD1 (6 bases). V gave up 4 bases and J gave up 3 bases, with 15 bases separating them. The CDR3 totals 15 residues. Germline CDR1 is LNHDA and CDR2 is SQIVND (reference sequence). The CDR3 is CASSTGDNYYYGYTF. Here the CDR3 DNA reads TGTGCCAGTAGTACCGGGGACAACTACTACTATGGCTACACCTTC.

The rearrangement links TRBV27 to TRBJ1-2; no definite D call. The CDR3 is 16 residues long. Germline assignment: CDR1 MNHEY and CDR2 SMNVEV (reference sequence). V was trimmed by 2 bases and J by 8 bases, leaving 21 bases between them. Written as DNA, the CDR3 is TGTGCCAGCAGTTTAACGGGAGGAGACCGGGGAGTCGGCTACACCTTC. Translating it yields CASSLTGGDRGVGYTF.

The V call is TRBV28, the J call TRBJ1-1; D not certain. This CDR3 spans 15 amino acids. V lost 4 bases, J lost 0 bases, and 12 bases lay in between. Germline-derived CDR1 and CDR2 are MDHEN and SYDVKM. CDR3 DNA: TGTGCCAGCAGTTCGCCGGTTCGTATGAACACTGAAGCTTTCTTT. It is translated as CASSSPVRMNTEAFF.

The chain has TRBV27 and TRBJ1-2, with D unclear. V lost 3 bases and J 4 bases, leaving 33 bases between the germline ends. Germline CDR1 is MNHEY and CDR2 is SMNVEV (reference sequence). This CDR3 has 21 residues. The DNA for the CDR3 is TGTGCCAGCAGTTTTTTTGTCAGTCAGAGATCTAAAACCATGAACCTCTATGGCTACACCTTC. Translating gives CASSFFVSQRSKTMNLYGYTF.

The chain uses TRBV29-1 and TRBJ1-5; a possible D gene is TRBD1 (5 bases). V dropped 4 bases and J dropped 7 bases, with 11 bases sitting between them. This CDR3 comprises 12 residues. CDR1 is SQVTM and CDR2 is ANQGSEA in the germline V gene. CDR3 sequence: CSVAAGQQPQHF. The CDR3 DNA reads TGCAGCGTTGCGGCAGGGCAACAGCCCCAGCATTTT.

The genes are TRBV4-1 and TRBJ1-4; D not certain. Germline lookup yields CDR1 MGHRA and CDR2 YSYEKL. The CDR3 is made up of 13 amino acids. V was cut by 0 bases and J by 11 bases, with 10 bases left in between. The CDR3 here is CASSQDGVGKLFF. The CDR3 DNA reads TGCGCCAGCAGCCAAGATGGGGTCGGGAAACTGTTTTTT.

This clone was found once. This chain links TRBV29-1 with TRBJ1-5, with D hard to call. The CDR3 consists of 13 residues. Germline assignment: CDR1 SQVTM and CDR2 ANQGSEA. Trimming took off 2 bases at V and 1 base at J, with 6 bases between the two ends. The DNA for the CDR3 is TGCAGCGTTGAAACAGACAGCAATCAGCCCCAGCATTTT. This encodes CSVETDSNQPQHF.

This chain joins TRBV19 and TRBJ2-1, with TRBD2 as a possible D gene (6 bases). Germline CDR1 is LNHDA and CDR2 is SQIVND (reference sequence). This CDR3 contains 14 residues. V lost 7 bases to trimming and J lost 1 base, with 11 bases between them. DNA for the CDR3: TGTGCCAGTACCTGGGCGGGGTCCTACAATGAGCAGTTCTTC. This codes for CASTWAGSYNEQFF.